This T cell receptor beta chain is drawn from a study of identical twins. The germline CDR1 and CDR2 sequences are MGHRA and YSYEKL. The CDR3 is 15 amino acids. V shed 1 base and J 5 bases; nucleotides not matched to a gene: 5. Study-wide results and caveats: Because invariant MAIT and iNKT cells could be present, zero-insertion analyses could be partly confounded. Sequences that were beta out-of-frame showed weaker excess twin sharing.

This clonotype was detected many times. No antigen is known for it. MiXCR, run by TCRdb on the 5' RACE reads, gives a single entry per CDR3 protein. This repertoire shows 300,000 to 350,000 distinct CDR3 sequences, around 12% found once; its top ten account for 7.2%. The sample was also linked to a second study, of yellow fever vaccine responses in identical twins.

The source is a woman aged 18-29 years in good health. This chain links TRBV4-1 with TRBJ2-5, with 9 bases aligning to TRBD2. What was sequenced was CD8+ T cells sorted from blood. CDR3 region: CASSQGSGGLETQYF. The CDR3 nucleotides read TGCGCCAGCAGCCAAGGTAGCGGGGGCTTGGAGACCCAGTACTTC.